Shown below are 8 T cell receptor beta chains from a single sample sequenced in a study of T cells in Graves' hyperthyroidism and ophthalmopathy. Amplification of TCR beta CDR3 regions was performed using RNA transcripts as template. Using the HTBI primer set, a first-round RT-PCR was run on the TCR CDR3. TCRdb reanalysed the multiplex PCR reads using MiXCR and keeps one entry per CDR3 protein. The table includes around 340,000 distinct CDR3 sequences, roughly 18% detected once. Input material: blood. The receptors come from a woman in her forties or fifties with Graves' hyperthyroidism.

This clonotype was counted many times. The V gene is TRBV18, the J gene TRBJ1-1; TRBD1 might be the D (5 bases). V dropped 6 bases and J dropped 5 bases, with 13 bases sitting between them. CDR3 length: 13 amino acids. Germline V lookup: CDR1 KGHSH, CDR2 LQKENI. Here the CDR3 DNA reads TGTGCCAGCTCCCAGGGAGAGTTGACTGAAGCTTTCTTT. This translates into CASSQGELTEAFF. The full variable domain, rest sourced from reference TRBV18 and TRBJ1-1, is NAGVMQNPRHLVRRRGQEARLRCSPMKGHSHVYWYRQLPEEGLKFMVYLQKENIIDESGMPKERFSAEFPKEGPSILRIQQVVRGDSAAYFCASSQGELTEAFFGQGTRLTVV.

This clonotype has a handful of counts. The chain recombines TRBV7-8 with TRBJ2-2; 13 nucleotides agree with TRBD2. Germline values: CDR1 SGHVS, CDR2 FQNEAQ. The CDR3 covers 19 residues. V dropped 2 bases and J dropped 8; count of bases not matched to a gene: 14. The CDR3 nucleotides read TGTGCCAGCAGCTTACCGACATCCGGACTAGCGGGAGTCTCGGGGGAGCTGTTTTTT. It codes for CASSLPTSGLAGVSGELFF.

The DNA of the CDR3 is TGTGCCAGTAGTGTCGGGACAGGGGGCTTGAGTGGCTACACCTTC. This sequence encodes CASSVGTGGLSGYTF. The rearrangement uses TRBV19 and TRBJ1-2, with TRBD1 matching over 12 bases. Germline CDR1 and CDR2: LNHDA and SQIVND (reference sequence). There are 15 residues in the CDR3. J was trimmed by 7 bases and V by 5 bases; bases with no gene match: 8.

V usage is TRBV7-9 and J usage is TRBJ1-1; the D gene is possibly TRBD1 (6 bases). The V and J ends lost 5 bases and 3 bases respectively, with 10 bases between them. This CDR3 region has 13 residues. Per germline, CDR1 SEHNR and CDR2 FQNEAQ (reference sequence). Here the CDR3 reads CASSSGQYTEAFF. CDR3 DNA sequence: TGTGCCAGCAGCAGCGGACAGTACACTGAAGCTTTCTTT.

This clonotype was observed many times. This rearrangement joins TRBV7-2 to TRBJ1-2, with D unresolved. The CDR3 has 14 residues. Germline V CDR1 and CDR2: SGHTA, FQGNSA. The V gene lost 5 bases and the J gene lost 2 bases, with 12 bases spanning the gap. The CDR3 protein is CASSDAQANYGYTF. CDR3 DNA: TGTGCCAGCAGCGACGCCCAGGCGAACTATGGCTACACCTTC.

This clonotype has at least ten counts. This sequence joins TRBV5-1 and TRBJ2-1, with TRBD2 as a possible D gene (7 bases). This CDR3 region has 16 residues. Germline assignment: CDR1 SGHRS and CDR2 YFSETQ. The V and J ends lost 0 bases and 5 bases respectively, with 15 bases between them. The CDR3 region is CASSLAGGQEHNEQFF. The CDR3 DNA reads TGCGCCAGCAGCTTGGCCGGGGGGCAGGAGCACAATGAGCAGTTCTTC.

The V and J genes are TRBV5-5 and TRBJ2-5, with TRBD1 matching over 8 bases. Trimming at V came to 4 bases and at J to 5 bases, leaving 4 bases not matched to a gene. The CDR3 loop spans 13 amino acids. Germline V gene data show CDR1 as SGHKS and CDR2 as YYEKEE (reference sequence). CDR3 region: CASSPGGWETQYF. In DNA form, the CDR3 reads TGTGCCAGCAGCCCAGGGGGCTGGGAGACCCAGTACTTC.

This clonotype was observed a handful of times. The CDR3 protein is CASSQDWEAAQETQYF. The CDR3 bases are TGTGCCAGCAGCCAAGACTGGGAAGCCGCACAAGAGACCCAGTACTTC. The rearrangement links TRBV14 to TRBJ2-5; D is unclear. The germline CDR1 and CDR2 sequences are SGHDN and FVKESK. The CDR3 sequence is 16 residues long. V lost 0 bases and J 2 bases, leaving 13 bases between the germline ends.